The entry below gives a single T cell receptor (beta chain) sequence along with its context. The data were obtained in a study of T cell changes during pregnancy in multiple sclerosis. Sequencing was performed with immunoSEQ multiplex PCR; in TCRdb, only in-frame clones are kept and a portion is missing. The sample yields about 100,000 clones, under 95% seen once. The sequenced sample was peripheral blood, obtained after pregnancy. This clonotype was sampled from a female donor with multiple sclerosis, enrolled in a pregnancy study.

The CDR3 loop reads CASSEGQINYGYTF. In nucleotides, the CDR3 is TGTGCCAGCAGTGAGGGACAGATTAACTATGGCTACACCTTC. The chain couples TRBV2 to TRBJ1-2; 7 positions agree with TRBD1. This CDR3 is 14 amino acids long. Germline CDR1 is SNHLY and CDR2 is FYNNEI. Trimming took 3 bases from V and 1 from J; bases not matched to a gene: 2.